A selection of T cell receptor beta chains follows, all from one sample in a study of OX40 agonist ivuxolimab in advanced cancers. Clones were read by immunoSEQ multiplex PCR, and TCRdb kept only the in-frame ones, dropping some. The repertoire consists of about 35,000 clones, with around 83% occurring once and the leading ten covering over 2.5%. The sample in question was CD4+ or CD8+ T cells sorted from blood, obtained in a trial of the OX40 agonist ivuxolimab. The receptors originated from an adult with an advanced solid tumor such as melanoma, head and neck, liver or kidney cancer. CDR3s include the opening cysteine and the closing phenylalanine or tryptophan. D genes are given only for firm matches. Size values are once, few and many counts, or a class for expanded clones, and some rows have none.

D: TRBD1
J: TRBJ1-5
V: TRBV19
size: -
CDR3: CASSGQQGRNQPQHF
DNA: TGTGCCAGTAGTGGCCAACAGGGGAGGAATCAGCCCCAGCATTTT

D: -
J: TRBJ1-2
V: TRBV27
size: -
CDR3: CASTLRGSGLGDGYTF
DNA: TGTGCCAGCACCCTCCGAGGTTCCGGGTTAGGGGATGGCTACACCTTC

D: -
J: TRBJ2-1
V: TRBV30
size: few
CDR3: CAWTRSSSYNEQFF
DNA: TGTGCCTGGACGCGGAGTAGCTCCTACAATGAGCAGTTCTTC

D: -
J: TRBJ2-3
V: TRBV7-8
size: -
CDR3: CASSGQGSRNTDTQYF
DNA: TGTGCCAGCAGCGGTCAGGGGTCCCGGAACACAGATACGCAGTATTTT

D: -
J: TRBJ1-5
V: TRBV5-1
size: once
CDR3: CASSLVGAANQPQHF
DNA: TGCGCCAGCAGCTTGGTGGGCGCTGCAAATCAGCCCCAGCATTTT

D: -
J: TRBJ2-7
V: TRBV7-8
size: -
CDR3: CASSLVVGSSYEQYF
DNA: TGTGCCAGCAGCTTAGTTGTCGGCAGCTCCTACGAGCAGTACTTC

D: -
J: TRBJ2-7
V: TRBV6-5
size: -
CDR3: CASSPRQDGHEQYF
DNA: TGTGCCAGCAGTCCGCGACAGGACGGCCACGAGCAGTACTTC

D: -
J: TRBJ2-7
V: TRBV14
size: -
CDR3: CASSQSRGSYEQYF
DNA: TGTGCCAGCAGCCAAAGCAGAGGGTCCTACGAGCAGTACTTC

D: TRBD1
J: TRBJ1-3
V: TRBV9
size: -
CDR3: CASSLTGTGLSSGNTIYF
DNA: TGTGCCAGCAGCCTAACCGGGACAGGGCTAAGCTCTGGAAACACCATATATTTT

D: -
J: TRBJ2-5
V: TRBV15
size: -
CDR3: CATSRDGGGRETQYF
DNA: TGTGCCACCAGCAGAGATGGAGGGGGCCGGGAGACCCAGTACTTC

D: -
J: TRBJ1-1
V: TRBV6-1
size: -
CDR3: CASSLNREAFF
DNA: TGTGCCAGCAGCCTGAACAGGGAGGCTTTCTTT

D: -
J: TRBJ1-2
V: TRBV5-1
size: -
CDR3: CASSIDTSNYGYTF
DNA: TGCGCCAGCAGCATAGACACTTCTAACTATGGCTACACCTTC

D: -
J: TRBJ1-1
V: TRBV20-1
size: -
CDR3: CSARGRVEIFF
DNA: TGCAGTGCTAGGGGCAGGGTGGAGATTTTCTTT

D: TRBD1
J: TRBJ1-2
V: TRBV6-5
size: once
CDR3: CASRDRGREGYTF
DNA: TGTGCCAGCAGGGACAGGGGGAGGGAGGGCTACACCTTC

D: -
J: TRBJ1-2
V: TRBV4-3
size: -
CDR3: CASSQDRGGSYGYTF
DNA: TGCGCCAGCAGCCAAGATCGGGGGGGCTCTTATGGCTACACCTTC

D: -
J: TRBJ2-1
V: TRBV5-4
size: few
CDR3: CASSRQVGGANRNEQFF
DNA: TGTGCCAGCAGCAGGCAAGTGGGGGGGGCGAATAGGAATGAGCAGTTCTTC

D: TRBD2
J: TRBJ2-7
V: TRBV5-6
size: -
CDR3: CASSLALAGGTYEQYF
DNA: TGTGCCAGCAGCTTGGCCCTAGCGGGAGGGACCTACGAGCAGTACTTC

D: -
J: TRBJ1-1
V: TRBV19
size: once
CDR3: CASTTGGQLEAFF
DNA: TGTGCCAGTACCACGGGGGGGCAACTAGAAGCTTTCTTT

D: -
J: TRBJ2-3
V: TRBV9
size: -
CDR3: CASSLTSLTDTQYF
DNA: TGTGCCAGCAGCCTTACTAGTTTGACAGATACGCAGTATTTT

D: -
J: TRBJ1-4
V: TRBV6-5
size: -
CDR3: CASSYLREEKLFF
DNA: TGTGCCAGCAGTTACTTAAGGGAAGAAAAACTGTTTTTT

D: -
J: TRBJ1-5
V: TRBV6-6
size: -
CDR3: CASSPRGGNQPQHF
DNA: TGTGCCAGCAGCCCACGAGGAGGCAATCAGCCCCAGCATTTT

D: TRBD1
J: TRBJ2-7
V: TRBV6-6
size: -
CDR3: CASSSGQGGRHEQYF
DNA: TGTGCCAGCAGTTCCGGACAGGGTGGGAGACACGAGCAGTACTTC

D: TRBD1
J: TRBJ2-3
V: TRBV5-1
size: -
CDR3: CASSFGQVTDTQYF
DNA: TGCGCCAGCAGCTTCGGACAGGTAACAGATACGCAGTATTTT

D: -
J: TRBJ2-2
V: TRBV4-3
size: -
CDR3: CASSQALGQNTGELFF
DNA: TGCGCCAGCAGCCAAGCTTTGGGACAGAACACCGGGGAGCTGTTTTTT

D: -
J: TRBJ2-7
V: TRBV4-3
size: few
CDR3: CASSQDKDTQREQYF
DNA: TGCGCCAGCAGCCAAGATAAGGACACACAGCGGGAGCAGTACTTC

D: -
J: TRBJ2-7
V: TRBV10-3
size: -
CDR3: CAIAPNEASYEQYF
DNA: TGTGCCATCGCGCCGAACGAGGCCTCCTACGAGCAGTACTTC

D: -
J: TRBJ2-3
V: TRBV30
size: -
CDR3: CAWTPQRGLADTQYF
DNA: TGTGCCTGGACCCCCCAAAGGGGTCTCGCAGATACGCAGTATTTT

D: -
J: TRBJ1-1
V: TRBV7-2
size: once
CDR3: CASSLPRVGTEAFF
DNA: TGTGCCAGCAGCTTACCCAGGGTTGGGACTGAAGCTTTCTTT

D: -
J: TRBJ1-4
V: TRBV6-5
size: once
CDR3: CASSRTTGENEKLFF
DNA: TGTGCCAGCAGCCGGACGACAGGAGAAAATGAAAAACTGTTTTTT

D: -
J: TRBJ1-6
V: TRBV4-1
size: -
CDR3: CASSQPIIGSPLHF
DNA: TGCGCCAGCAGCCAACCCATAATTGGTTCACCCCTCCACTTT

D: -
J: TRBJ1-2
V: TRBV6-5
size: -
CDR3: CASTSKSRLYGYTF
DNA: TGTGCCAGCACCTCGAAATCCCGTCTCTATGGCTACACCTTC

D: -
J: TRBJ2-4
V: TRBV14
size: -
CDR3: CASSHRLAKNIQYF
DNA: TGTGCCAGCAGCCACAGGCTAGCCAAAAACATTCAGTACTTC

D: TRBD1
J: TRBJ1-5
V: TRBV6-5
size: medium-sized
CDR3: CASSFSDRAGQPQHF
DNA: TGTGCCAGCAGTTTTTCAGACAGGGCTGGTCAGCCCCAGCATTTT

D: -
J: TRBJ2-5
V: TRBV9
size: -
CDR3: CASSVASGMHQETQYF
DNA: TGTGCCAGCAGCGTAGCCTCCGGGATGCACCAAGAGACCCAGTACTTC

D: TRBD1
J: TRBJ2-7
V: TRBV5-1
size: -
CDR3: CASSLGDSLSYEQYF
DNA: TGCGCCAGCAGCTTGGGGGACAGTCTATCCTACGAGCAGTACTTC

D: -
J: TRBJ1-1
V: TRBV11-3
size: once
CDR3: CASSPTTPMNTEAFF
DNA: TGTGCCAGCAGCCCGACGACACCGATGAACACTGAAGCTTTCTTT

D: TRBD2
J: TRBJ2-7
V: TRBV2
size: -
CDR3: CASSEEGLAGASTYEQYF
DNA: TGTGCCAGCAGTGAAGAGGGACTAGCGGGAGCCTCAACCTACGAGCAGTACTTC

D: -
J: TRBJ1-2
V: TRBV7-9
size: -
CDR3: CASSTRSNYGYTF
DNA: TGTGCCAGCAGCACAAGAAGTAACTATGGCTACACCTTC

D: TRBD1
J: TRBJ2-5
V: TRBV5-5
size: -
CDR3: CASSLVIAGGGETQYF
DNA: TGTGCCAGCAGCTTGGTGATTGCAGGGGGTGGAGAGACCCAGTACTTC

D: -
J: TRBJ1-2
V: TRBV7-2
size: once
CDR3: CASSLDRGRSGGYTF
DNA: TGTGCCAGCAGCTTAGACAGAGGAAGATCTGGGGGCTACACCTTC

D: -
J: TRBJ1-2
V: TRBV7-2
size: -
CDR3: CASSRDKHNYGYTF
DNA: TGTGCCAGCAGCCGGGACAAACATAACTATGGCTACACCTTC

D: TRBD1
J: TRBJ1-1
V: TRBV28
size: -
CDR3: CASSSLQGPMNTEAFF
DNA: TGTGCCAGCAGTTCATTACAGGGGCCCATGAACACTGAAGCTTTCTTT

D: -
J: TRBJ2-1
V: TRBV6-1
size: -
CDR3: CASINRRGGEQFF
DNA: TGTGCCAGCATTAATCGAAGGGGTGGTGAGCAGTTCTTC

D: -
J: TRBJ1-2
V: TRBV5-6
size: -
CDR3: CASSLPGREVDYGYTF
DNA: TGTGCCAGCAGCTTGCCGGGGAGGGAAGTTGACTATGGCTACACCTTC

D: -
J: TRBJ2-6
V: TRBV7-6
size: -
CDR3: CASSLGSSGANVLTF
DNA: TGTGCCAGCAGCTTAGGATCCTCTGGGGCCAACGTCCTGACTTTC

D: TRBD1
J: TRBJ1-4
V: TRBV4-2
size: -
CDR3: CASSPWTGGNEKLFF
DNA: TGTGCCAGCAGCCCCTGGACAGGGGGGAATGAAAAACTGTTTTTT

D: -
J: TRBJ1-5
V: TRBV28
size: -
CDR3: CATSAGFGNQPQHF
DNA: TGTGCCACCTCTGCAGGGTTTGGCAATCAGCCCCAGCATTTT

D: TRBD2
J: TRBJ2-3
V: TRBV11-1
size: -
CDR3: CASSSALGLAGGTDTQYF
DNA: TGTGCCAGCAGCTCAGCGCTAGGACTAGCGGGAGGCACAGATACGCAGTATTTT

D: -
J: TRBJ2-7
V: TRBV10-3
size: -
CDR3: CAISQGSLEQYF
DNA: TGTGCCATCAGCCAGGGTTCCCTCGAGCAGTACTTC

D: TRBD1
J: TRBJ2-5
V: TRBV19
size: few
CDR3: CASSPGQHQETQYF
DNA: TGTGCCTCCTCACCGGGACAGCACCAAGAGACCCAGTACTTC

D: TRBD1
J: TRBJ2-3
V: TRBV7-2
size: -
CDR3: CASSSPRQGGTDTQYF
DNA: TGTGCCAGCAGCTCCCCCCGACAGGGGGGCACAGATACGCAGTATTTT

D: TRBD2
J: TRBJ2-7
V: TRBV10-3
size: -
CDR3: CATGTSGTYEQYF
DNA: TGTGCCACCGGGACTAGCGGGACCTACGAGCAGTACTTC

D: -
J: TRBJ1-2
V: TRBV27
size: -
CDR3: CASSPRTVGGGYTF
DNA: TGTGCCAGCAGTCCCCGGACAGTTGGGGGGGGCTACACCTTC